This T cell receptor (beta chain) was captured by sequencing in a study of blood T cells in healthy people across ages. Combining a sample-barcoded 5' primer with a J-beta primer mix, a second PCR ran for about 7 to 11 cycles. TCRdb analysed the 5' RACE reads with MiXCR anew, one entry per CDR3 protein. The sample shows around 990,000 distinct CDR3 sequences, roughly a quarter of them seen only once. As concerns this clonotype: The junction departs from germline at one end; a sequencing error may be responsible.

CDR3 length: 14 amino acids. Germline V gene sequence: CDR1 SGHAT, CDR2 FQNNGV. These same data were also listed under a study on T cells of mothers and their children.

Sequencing was done on a sample of blood. This clonotype originated in a girl aged 2-10 years in good health. The chain has TRBV11-2 and TRBJ1-1, with D hard to call. CDR3 in amino acids: CAGSLDLSRGEAFF. The CDR3 nucleotides are TGTGCCGGCAGCTTAGATCTTTCCCGGGGAGAAGCTTTCTTT. The full variable domain, in which reference TRBV11-2 and TRBJ1-1 provide the parts outside the CDR3, is EAGVAQSPRYKIIEKRQSVAFWCNPISGHATLYWYQQILGQGPKLLIQFQNNGVVDDSQLPKDRFSAERLKGVDSTLKIQPAKLEDSAVYLCAGSLDLSRGEAFFGQGTRLTVV.